One and the same sample provided the 9 T cell receptor beta chains below, sequenced in a study of T cells in women clearing cervical HPV infection. Clones were read by immunoSEQ multiplex PCR, and TCRdb kept only the in-frame ones, dropping some. This sample's table has roughly 48,000 clones. Sequenced material: blood buffy coat. All receptors derive from a woman aged 18 to 75 with a cervical HPV16 infection that either progressed to CIN3+ or cleared (not recorded which).

To note about this clone: The CDR3 is cut off 3 residues early in the read; its end comes from the germline J gene. The chain has TRBV20-1 and TRBJ1-5; D gene unclear. Germline V gene sequence: CDR1 DFQATT, CDR2 SNEGSKA (reference sequence). The length of the CDR3 is 13 residues. V was cut by 3 bases and J by 5 bases, with 11 bases left in between. Incomplete CDR3 DNA: TGCAGTGCTAGCCCGGCCAGGCATCAGCCC. Translation: CSASPARHQP. The whole CDR3 sequence is CSASPARHQPQHF.

Concerning this clone itself: The junction does not match germline at one end; this may be a read error. The part of the CDR3 DNA that was read is TGTGCCAGCTCCCCACCGGCGGTCTTGAATGAG. As protein: CASSPPAVLNE. The entire CDR3 sequence reads CASSPPAVLNEQFF. The V gene is TRBV18, the J gene TRBJ2-1; no clear D gene. The read finishes 3 residues shy of the CDR3 end, and the germline J gene is used to complete it. Germline loops: CDR1 KGHSH, CDR2 LQKENI. The CDR3 runs 14 residues.

Points on this clone: The read halts 3 residues ahead of the CDR3 end, with the missing end drawn from the germline J gene. The chain couples TRBV6-2 or TRBV6-3 to TRBJ2-1; TRBD2 agrees at 15 bases. CDR1 is MNHEY, CDR2 SVGEGT, per germline. This CDR3 spans 17 amino acids. The trim removed 5 bases at V and 7 bases at J, leaving 9 bases unmatched. The CDR3 sequence is CASSPGLAGGPANEQFF. Incomplete CDR3 DNA: TGTGCCAGCAGTCCCGGACTAGCGGGGGGGCCGGCAAATGAG.

Here the CDR3 reads CASSDMNRGHPYYEQYF. Incomplete CDR3 DNA: TGTGCCAGCAGTGACATGAACAGGGGGCACCCCTACTACGAG. The V call is TRBV6-4, the J call TRBJ2-7, with 9 bases lining up with TRBD1. The read ends 3 residues shy of where the CDR3 ends; the end is completed using the germline J gene. J gave up 3 bases and V 2 bases, and 11 bases lay outside the gene matches. Looked up from germline, CDR1 is MRHNA and CDR2 is SNTAGT. The CDR3 sequence is 17 residues long.

In the case of this clone: The CDR3 goes on 3 residues after the read ends, and that part is filled in from the germline J gene. The chain employs TRBV11-2 and TRBJ1-2; 9 bases match TRBD1. V lost 3 bases, J lost 7 bases, and 0 bases stayed unmatched. The germline gives CDR1 SGHAT, CDR2 FQNNGV. The CDR3 totals 12 residues. The chain's CDR3 is CASSLGQGGYTF. The sequenced part of the CDR3 DNA is TGTGCCAGCAGCTTGGGACAGGGTGGC.

To note about this clone: The missing CDR3 end, 3 residues past where the read stops, is filled in from the germline J gene. The chain recombines TRBV20-1 with TRBJ1-2, with TRBD1 matching over 10 bases. CDR3 size: 13 residues. Germline V gives CDR1 DFQATT, CDR2 SNEGSKA (reference sequence). The sequenced part of the CDR3 DNA is TGCAGTGCTCAGGACAGGGGGTTCTTAGGC. Translated: CSAQDRGFLG. The full-length CDR3 reads as CSAQDRGFLGYTF.

About this clone: The read finishes 3 residues shy of the CDR3 end, and the germline J gene is used to complete it. The chain employs TRBV15 and TRBJ1-4; TRBD1 agrees at 8 bases. The ends lost 5 bases at V and 6 bases at J; junction bases unmatched: 5. Germline V gives CDR1 LNHNV, CDR2 YYDKDF (reference sequence). The CDR3 is made up of 14 amino acids. The CDR3 here is CATSRDRGYEKLFF. The CDR3 DNA, read in part, is TGTGCCACCAGCCGCGACAGGGGATATGAAAAA.

Notes on this clone: One end of the junction does not line up with germline, which may come from a read error. The CDR3 here is CASSRDRGRGYTF. The part of the CDR3 DNA that was read is TGCGCCAGCAGTCGAGACAGGGGGCGAGGC. The chain joins TRBV4-2 to TRBJ1-2; TRBD1 matches at 10 bases. Read sequence stops 3 residues before the CDR3 end, and the germline J gene provides the missing end. The germline gives CDR1 LGHNA, CDR2 YNFKEQ. The CDR3 runs 13 residues.

Regarding this clone: Coverage ceases 3 residues before the CDR3 finishes, and the germline J gene fills in the end. This chain connects TRBV29-1 to TRBJ1-1; 7 positions match TRBD1. In germline, CDR1 is SQVTM, CDR2 ANQGSEA. V shed 1 base, J shed 4 bases, and the junction held 9 bases outside the gene matches. CDR3 length: 15 amino acids. The CDR3 loop is CSVEVPGQFRTEAFF. The CDR3 DNA, read in part, is TGCAGCGTTGAAGTCCCGGGACAGTTCCGCACTGAA.